This is a list of T cell receptor beta chains from one sample in a study of control samples from healthy donors and cancer patients. Sequenced by immunoSEQ multiplex PCR; TCRdb stores in-frame clones only, minus some. The data hold about 190,000 clones, with roughly nine tenths observed a single time. Sequenced input: blood. The receptors were gathered from a man aged 25 to 40 in good health. Both conserved end residues are trimmed from each CDR3. A D gene is named only where the DNA matches it firmly.

V	J	D	CDR3
TRBV25-1	TRBJ1-2	-	ASSEPGANYGYT
TRBV30	TRBJ2-6	-	AWSAVRSGANVLT
TRBV6-1	TRBJ2-3	-	ASSEAEFKRDTQY
TRBV18	TRBJ1-3	-	ASSPDNSAPGNTIY
TRBV5-1	TRBJ1-4	-	ASSEWGAGEKLF
TRBV6-5	TRBJ1-2	-	ASSIRGERFGYT
TRBV6-5	TRBJ1-6	-	ASSPTGFESPLH
TRBV6-5	TRBJ1-3	TRBD1	ASSPTGFSGNTIY
TRBV9	TRBJ1-5	-	ASSVDGGTGNQPQH
TRBV29-1	TRBJ2-3	TRBD2	SVEIGLAGGLDTQY
TRBV7-9	TRBJ1-2	-	ASSPPTVFYGYT
TRBV7-3	TRBJ2-1	-	ASSPAAYNEQF
TRBV19	TRBJ1-1	TRBD1	ASSLGQGVNTEAF
TRBV6-5	TRBJ1-5	-	ASSNRPDSNQPQH
TRBV19	TRBJ1-3	-	ASSIDESYGSGNTIY
TRBV12-5	TRBJ2-1	-	ASGEKLAYEQF
TRBV30	TRBJ1-1	-	AWSVRRRNTEAF
TRBV24-1	TRBJ2-1	TRBD2	ATNSGGAYNEQF
TRBV3-1/TRBV3-2	TRBJ2-7	-	ASSRSTYEQY
TRBV11-3	TRBJ1-1	-	ASSLGRSTEAF
TRBV30	TRBJ1-1	-	AWSEQGTTEAF
TRBV9	TRBJ1-5	-	ASSPQATNQPQH
TRBV7-8	TRBJ1-2	TRBD1	ASSRTGGNYGYT
TRBV30	TRBJ1-4	-	AWSVQAAEKLF
TRBV4-1	TRBJ1-6	-	ASSQDNRNSPLH
TRBV27	TRBJ1-2	TRBD1	ASSPWGTGGQVHGYT
TRBV7-9	TRBJ2-1	-	ASSLAAIVDEQF
TRBV5-1	TRBJ2-3	-	ASSPVGGAGDTQY
TRBV19	TRBJ1-1	-	ASSGPGGTEAF
TRBV19	TRBJ1-2	-	ASSPGPLSYGYT
TRBV6-5	TRBJ1-2	-	ASSSPHPGPNYGYT
TRBV27	TRBJ2-4	-	ASSVLRDFGKNIQY
TRBV6-1	TRBJ2-7	-	ASSESRVEQY
TRBV15	TRBJ1-4	-	ATSRDPVTNEKLF
TRBV5-8	TRBJ1-2	-	ASSLAPGDNYGYT
TRBV6-4	TRBJ2-1	TRBD1	ASSETGTGGFNEQF
TRBV11-2	TRBJ1-5	TRBD1	ASAGQANQPQH
TRBV30	TRBJ1-1	-	AWSVGATEAF
TRBV4-1	TRBJ2-2	-	ASSLGQLMTGELF
TRBV5-1	TRBJ2-2	-	ASSLSGTDLTGELF
TRBV3-1/TRBV3-2	TRBJ2-1	TRBD2	ASSHPGLAQNEQF
TRBV18	TRBJ2-2	TRBD1	ASSPPERQGPMELF
TRBV15	TRBJ2-3	-	ATSGHNGAGTQY
TRBV19	TRBJ2-1	-	ASNDGYYNEQF
TRBV29-1	TRBJ2-3	TRBD2	SVEPSGGYSTDTQY
TRBV5-8	TRBJ2-3	TRBD2	ASSLAGSSGGTTDTQY
TRBV7-9	TRBJ2-2	-	ASSLARGTGELF
TRBV10-3	TRBJ2-1	-	AISDPHSGGGRNEQF
TRBV14	TRBJ2-7	-	ASSAFYEQY
TRBV5-8	TRBJ1-6	-	ASRWDHSPLH
TRBV25-1	TRBJ1-5	TRBD1	ASSEKTGFPQH
TRBV7-3	TRBJ2-1	-	ASSLSGGNNEQF
TRBV19	TRBJ1-3	TRBD1	ASRGQGFSSGNTIY
TRBV7-9	TRBJ1-1	TRBD1	ASSKQGMNTEAF
TRBV5-1	TRBJ1-6	-	ASSVQSRDSPLH